Described below is a single T cell receptor (beta chain) sequence and its context. Its antigen remains unknown. These data come from a study of blood T cells in healthy people across ages. For the study at large: Per two T cells, template switching captured roughly one barcoded beta molecule. General study points: TCR beta diversity correlated strongly with naive T cell percentage. The fall in TCR beta diversity per million T cells was roughly linear with age. Unknown CMV status may confound age-related changes in expanded clones.

The CDR3 contains 15 residues. Trimming shortened V by 3 bases and J by 1 base, and 7 bases separated the two germline ends. Looked up from germline, CDR1 is ENHRY and CDR2 is SYGVKD. Next came a second PCR, run for about 6 to 12 cycles, which used a sample-barcoded 5' primer along with a J-beta primer mix. TCRdb re-analysed the 5' RACE reads in MiXCR, keeping a single row per CDR3 protein. The repertoire holds approximately 800,000 distinct CDR3 sequences, with about 62% as singletons. Sequenced: blood. This receptor was taken from a man younger than 40 in good health. J is TRBJ1-6 and V is TRBV10-3; no clear D. CDR3 in DNA: TGTGCCATCAGTGAACCGGGGTCCTATAATTCACCCCTCCACTTT. Encoded protein: CAISEPGSYNSPLHF.